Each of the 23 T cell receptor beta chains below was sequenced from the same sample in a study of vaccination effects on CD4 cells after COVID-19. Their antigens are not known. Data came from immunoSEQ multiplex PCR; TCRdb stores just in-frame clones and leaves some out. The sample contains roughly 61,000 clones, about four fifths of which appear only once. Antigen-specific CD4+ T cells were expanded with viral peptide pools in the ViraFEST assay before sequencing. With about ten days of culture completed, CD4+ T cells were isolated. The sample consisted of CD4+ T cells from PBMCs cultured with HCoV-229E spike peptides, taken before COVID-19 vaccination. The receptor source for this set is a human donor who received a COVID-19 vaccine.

The CDR3 DNA sequence: TGTGCCAGCAGCTTTCCGGGGGGGCGGAATGAGCAGTTCTTC. Translated, it gives CASSFPGGRNEQFF. The chain employs TRBV7-2 and TRBJ2-1, with 8 bases identical to TRBD2. V was clipped by 3 bases and J by 7 bases; unmatched bases: 5. This CDR3 is 14 amino acids long. Germline V gene lookup returns CDR1 SGHTA and CDR2 FQGNSA.

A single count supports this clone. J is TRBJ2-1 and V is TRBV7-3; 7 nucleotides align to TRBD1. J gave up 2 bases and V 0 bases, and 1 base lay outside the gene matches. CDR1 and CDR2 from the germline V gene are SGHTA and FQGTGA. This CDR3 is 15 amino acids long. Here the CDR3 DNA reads TGTGCCAGCAGCTTAACGGGGACAGCCTACAATGAGCAGTTCTTC. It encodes CASSLTGTAYNEQFF.

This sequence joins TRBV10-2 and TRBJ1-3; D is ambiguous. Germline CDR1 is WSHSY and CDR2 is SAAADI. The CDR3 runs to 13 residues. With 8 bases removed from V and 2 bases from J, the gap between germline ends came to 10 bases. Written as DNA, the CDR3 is TGCGCCAGCCGGGCCGCCCCTGGAAACACCATATATTTT. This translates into CASRAAPGNTIYF.

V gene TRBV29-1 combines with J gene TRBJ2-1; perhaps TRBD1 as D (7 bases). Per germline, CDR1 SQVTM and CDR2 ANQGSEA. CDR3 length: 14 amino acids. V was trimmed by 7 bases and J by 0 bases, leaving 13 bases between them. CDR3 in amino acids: CSASRGVSYNEQFF. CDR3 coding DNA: TGCAGCGCCTCCAGGGGGGTCTCCTACAATGAGCAGTTCTTC.

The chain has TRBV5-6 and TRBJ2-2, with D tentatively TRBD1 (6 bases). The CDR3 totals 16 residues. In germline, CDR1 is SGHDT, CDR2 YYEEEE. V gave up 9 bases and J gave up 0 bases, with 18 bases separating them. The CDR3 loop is CATALGTGTNTGELFF. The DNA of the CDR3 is TGTGCCACCGCCCTTGGAACAGGGACGAACACCGGGGAGCTGTTTTTT.

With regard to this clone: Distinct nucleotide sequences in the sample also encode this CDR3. The CDR3 DNA sequence: TGTGCCAGCAGCGGGGGGACTAGCGGGGGCCTCCAAGAGACCCAGTACTTC. Its translation is CASSGGTSGGLQETQYF. This sequence joins TRBV9 and TRBJ2-5, with 14 bases that match TRBD2. V shed 3 bases and J 1 base; nucleotides not matched to a gene: 5. CDR1 is SGDLS, CDR2 YYNGEE, per germline. The CDR3 has 17 residues.

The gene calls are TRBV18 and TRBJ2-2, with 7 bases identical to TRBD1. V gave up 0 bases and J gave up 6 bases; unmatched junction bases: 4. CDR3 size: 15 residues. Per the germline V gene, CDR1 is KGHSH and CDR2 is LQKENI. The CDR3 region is CASSPPTGTAGELFF. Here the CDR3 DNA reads TGTGCCAGCTCACCACCGACAGGGACGGCCGGGGAGCTGTTTTTT.

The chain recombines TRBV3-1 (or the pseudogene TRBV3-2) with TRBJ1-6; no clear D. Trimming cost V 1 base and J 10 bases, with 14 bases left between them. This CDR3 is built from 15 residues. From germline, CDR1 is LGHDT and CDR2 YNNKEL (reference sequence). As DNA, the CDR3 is TGTGCCAGCAGCCAAGTTTTGGTAGGCAAGTCACCCCTCCACTTT. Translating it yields CASSQVLVGKSPLHF.

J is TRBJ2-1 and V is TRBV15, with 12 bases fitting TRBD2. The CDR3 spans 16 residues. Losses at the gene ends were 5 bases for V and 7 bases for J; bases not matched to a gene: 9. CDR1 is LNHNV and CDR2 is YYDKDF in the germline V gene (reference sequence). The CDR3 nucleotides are TGTGCCACCAGCTCTATGACTAGCGGGGGAAAAAATGAGCAGTTCTTC. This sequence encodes CATSSMTSGGKNEQFF.

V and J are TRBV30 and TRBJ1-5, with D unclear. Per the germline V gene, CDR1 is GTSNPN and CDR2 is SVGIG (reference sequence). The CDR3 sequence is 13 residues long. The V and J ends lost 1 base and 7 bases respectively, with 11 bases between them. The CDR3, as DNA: TGTGCCTGGAGTGCAGGACCGGGGCAGCCCCAGCATTTT. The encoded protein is CAWSAGPGQPQHF.

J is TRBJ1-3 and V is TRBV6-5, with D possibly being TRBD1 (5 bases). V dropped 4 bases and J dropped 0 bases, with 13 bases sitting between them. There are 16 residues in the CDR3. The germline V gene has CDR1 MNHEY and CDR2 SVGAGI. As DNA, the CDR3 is TGTGCCAGCAGTTTACGCAGGGAGTTCTCTGGAAACACCATATATTTT. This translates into CASSLRREFSGNTIYF.

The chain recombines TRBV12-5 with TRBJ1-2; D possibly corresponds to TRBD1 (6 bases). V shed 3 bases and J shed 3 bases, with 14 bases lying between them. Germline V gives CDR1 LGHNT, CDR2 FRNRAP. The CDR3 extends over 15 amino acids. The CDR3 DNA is TGTGCTAGTGGTTTACTGAACGACAGGTACTATGGCTACACCTTC. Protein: CASGLLNDRYYGYTF.

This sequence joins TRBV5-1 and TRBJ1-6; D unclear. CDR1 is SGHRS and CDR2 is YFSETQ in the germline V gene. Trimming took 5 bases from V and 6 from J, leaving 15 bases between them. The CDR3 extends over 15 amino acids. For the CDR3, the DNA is TGCGCCAGCAGTGTTGGGGTTCTTCCTAATTCACCCCTCCACTTT. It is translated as CASSVGVLPNSPLHF.

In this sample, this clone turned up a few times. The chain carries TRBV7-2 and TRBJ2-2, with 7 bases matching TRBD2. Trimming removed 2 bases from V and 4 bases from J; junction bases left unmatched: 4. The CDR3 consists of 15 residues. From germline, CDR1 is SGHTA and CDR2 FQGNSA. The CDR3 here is CASSLQGGTTGELFF. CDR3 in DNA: TGTGCCAGCAGCTTACAGGGAGGGACCACCGGGGAGCTGTTTTTT.

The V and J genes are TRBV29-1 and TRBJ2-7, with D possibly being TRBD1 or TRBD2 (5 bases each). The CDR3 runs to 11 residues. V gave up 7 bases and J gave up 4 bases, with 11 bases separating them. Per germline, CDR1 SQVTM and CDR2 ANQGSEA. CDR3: CSAGTEYEQYV. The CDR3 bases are TGCAGCGCCGGGACCGAGTACGAGCAGTACGTC.

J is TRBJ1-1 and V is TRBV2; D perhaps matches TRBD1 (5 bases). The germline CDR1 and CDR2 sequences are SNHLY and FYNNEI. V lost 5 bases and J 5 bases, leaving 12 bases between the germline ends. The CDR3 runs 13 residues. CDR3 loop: CASSPQGRTEAFF. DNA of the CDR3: TGTGCCAGCAGTCCCCAGGGTCGGACTGAAGCTTTCTTT.

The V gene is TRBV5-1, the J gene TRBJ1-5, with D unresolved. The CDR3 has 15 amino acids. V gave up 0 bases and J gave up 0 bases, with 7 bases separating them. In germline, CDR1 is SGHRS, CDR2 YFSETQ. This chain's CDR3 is CASSLGTFSNQPQHF. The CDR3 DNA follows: TGCGCCAGCAGCTTGGGGACGTTTAGCAATCAGCCCCAGCATTTT.

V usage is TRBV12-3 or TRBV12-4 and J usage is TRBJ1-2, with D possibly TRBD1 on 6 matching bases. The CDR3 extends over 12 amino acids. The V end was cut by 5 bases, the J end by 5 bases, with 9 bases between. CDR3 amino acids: CASSLQGYGYTF. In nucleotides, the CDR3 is TGTGCCAGCAGTCTTCAGGGGTATGGCTACACCTTC.

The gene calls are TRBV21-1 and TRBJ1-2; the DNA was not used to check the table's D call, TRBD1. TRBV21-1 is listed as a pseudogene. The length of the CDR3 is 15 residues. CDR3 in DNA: TGTGCCAGCAGCGCACAACAGGGGGGAGGCTATGGCTACACCTTC. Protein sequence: CASSAQQGGGYGYTF.

The CDR3 sequence is CASSESEFSTDTQYF. CDR3 nucleotide sequence: TGCGCCAGCAGTGAGTCTGAGTTTAGCACAGATACGCAGTATTTT. V usage is TRBV10-2 and J usage is TRBJ2-3; the D is unclear. Trimming took off 0 bases at V and 0 bases at J, with 7 bases between the two ends. CDR3 length: 15 residues. Germline assignment: CDR1 WSHSY and CDR2 SAAADI.

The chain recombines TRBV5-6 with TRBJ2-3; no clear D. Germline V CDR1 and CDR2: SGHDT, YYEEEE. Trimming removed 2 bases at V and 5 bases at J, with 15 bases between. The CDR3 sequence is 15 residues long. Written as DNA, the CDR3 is TGTGCCAGCAGCTTCGGTTCAATGGCAAGAGATACGCAGTATTTT. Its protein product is CASSFGSMARDTQYF.

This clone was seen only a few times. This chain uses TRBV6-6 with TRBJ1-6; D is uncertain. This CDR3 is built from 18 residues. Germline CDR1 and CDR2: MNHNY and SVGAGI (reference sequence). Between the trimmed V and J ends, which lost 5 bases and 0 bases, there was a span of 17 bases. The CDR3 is CASSLRRPESSYNSPLHF. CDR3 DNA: TGTGCCAGCAGTCTCAGGAGACCCGAGAGCTCCTATAATTCACCCCTCCACTTT.

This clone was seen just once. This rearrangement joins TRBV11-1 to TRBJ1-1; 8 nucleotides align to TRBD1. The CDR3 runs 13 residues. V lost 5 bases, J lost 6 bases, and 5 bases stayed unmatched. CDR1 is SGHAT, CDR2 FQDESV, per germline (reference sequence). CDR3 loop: CASSPDRVAEAFF. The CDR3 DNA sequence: TGTGCCAGCAGCCCGGACAGGGTGGCTGAAGCTTTCTTT.